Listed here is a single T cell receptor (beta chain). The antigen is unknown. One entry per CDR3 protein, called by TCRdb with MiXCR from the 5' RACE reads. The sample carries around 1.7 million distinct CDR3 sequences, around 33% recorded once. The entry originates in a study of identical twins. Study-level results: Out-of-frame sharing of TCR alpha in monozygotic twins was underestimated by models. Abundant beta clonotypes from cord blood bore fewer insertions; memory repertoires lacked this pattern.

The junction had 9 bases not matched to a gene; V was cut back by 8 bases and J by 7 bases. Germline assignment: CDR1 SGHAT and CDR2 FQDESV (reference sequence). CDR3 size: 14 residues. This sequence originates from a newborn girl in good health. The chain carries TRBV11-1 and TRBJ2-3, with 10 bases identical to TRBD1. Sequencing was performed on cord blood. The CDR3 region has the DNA TGTGCCAGCTCCTGGGGACAGGGGATAAATACGCAGTATTTT. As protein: CASSWGQGINTQYF.